Detailed here is one T cell receptor (beta chain). Making the TCR beta cDNA relied on 5'RACE template switching with UMIs. After re-calling the 5' RACE reads, TCRdb lists one entry per CDR3 protein, DNA absent. The listing contains 400,000 to 450,000 distinct CDR3 sequences. This CDR3 has 11 residues. The data were obtained in a study of T cells expressing NK-cell markers. Study as a whole: Repertoire data for TCR beta were derived from sorted T cells (CD3+CD56+NKG2C+, CD3+CD56+NKG2C- and CD3+CD56-NKG2C+). Serological testing identified seven of the eight sequenced donors as HCMV-seropositive and one as seronegative.

The sequenced sample consisted of blood T cells: a sorted CD56 or NKG2C T cell subset, CD4+ or CD8+ T cells, or bulk PBMC T cells (not recorded which). The chain joins TRBV12-3 or TRBV12-4 to TRBJ1-2; absent DNA, TCRdb's TRBD1 call cannot be checked. The clonotype originates from a woman between 18 and 70 years old in good health. The CDR3 sequence is CASTPGYGYTF.